This entry describes one TCR beta chain. Its antigen is not identified. This sample was taken from a study of cytomegalovirus exposure and HLA in healthy donors. Study results and limitations: In a later analysis, DRB1 alleles had the most associated TCRs; HLA-C alleles the fewest. Usually a TCR sequence was rare, but some public TCRs were found in many donors. Presence/absence analyses supposed approximately even sequencing depth among donors.

Primers: 60 Vbeta forward and 13 Jbeta reverse. The method was immunoSEQ multiplex PCR; TCRdb's version includes in-frame clones alone and lacks a portion of them. This sample's table has around 100,000 clones. The V gene's germline CDR1 is SGHTA and CDR2 FQGNSA. This CDR3 is 17 amino acids long. V was clipped by 5 bases and J by 0 bases; unmatched bases: 9. This clonotype was obtained from a woman in her 30s in good health and CMV-seronegative. The sequenced material came from PBMCs. This chain joins TRBV7-2 and TRBJ2-1, with 8 bases fitting TRBD1. CDR3 coding DNA: TGTGCCAGCAGCCAAGACAGGGGCCTGAGCTCCTACAATGAGCAGTTCTTC. It translates to CASSQDRGLSSYNEQFF.